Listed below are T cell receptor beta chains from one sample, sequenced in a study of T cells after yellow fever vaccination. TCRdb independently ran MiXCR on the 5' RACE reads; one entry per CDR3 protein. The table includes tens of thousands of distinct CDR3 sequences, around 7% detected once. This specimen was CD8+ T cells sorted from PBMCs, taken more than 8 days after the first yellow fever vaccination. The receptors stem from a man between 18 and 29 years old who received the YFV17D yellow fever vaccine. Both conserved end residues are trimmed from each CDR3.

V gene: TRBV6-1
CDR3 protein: ASRTWTGIYDYT

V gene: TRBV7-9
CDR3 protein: ASSLVELLETQY

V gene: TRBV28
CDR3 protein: ASSHDFLGTASAGANVLT

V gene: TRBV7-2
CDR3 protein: ASSPAGSGYGYT

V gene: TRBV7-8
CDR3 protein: ASSTTTRDSTYNSPLH

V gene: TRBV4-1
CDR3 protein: ASSHPGMNTEAF

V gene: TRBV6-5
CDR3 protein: ASSYTRSTEAF

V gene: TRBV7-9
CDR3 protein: ASSLDSGTAVYGGYT

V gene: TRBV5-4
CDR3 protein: ASSLVQGNYEQY

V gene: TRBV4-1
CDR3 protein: ASSQGYLAGGKLAKNIQY

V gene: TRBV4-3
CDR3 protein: ASLPTGTSTGELF

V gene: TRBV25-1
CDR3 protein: ASSDGGAGNTIY

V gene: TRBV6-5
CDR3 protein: ASSYSVGGPNYGYT

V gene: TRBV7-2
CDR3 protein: ASSFLPVSPDTQY

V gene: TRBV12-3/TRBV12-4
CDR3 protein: ASSPPGRLLQETQY

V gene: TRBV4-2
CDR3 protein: ASSQPFGGQPQH

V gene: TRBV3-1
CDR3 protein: ASSQFVSARGTDYGYT

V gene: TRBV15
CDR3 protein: ATSRALTGPGELF

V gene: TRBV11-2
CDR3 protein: ASSRAGTSYNEQF

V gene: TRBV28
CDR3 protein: ASGREQPQH

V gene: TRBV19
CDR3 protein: ASSIDQLAGGIGEQF

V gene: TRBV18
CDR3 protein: ASSPGSGNTEAF

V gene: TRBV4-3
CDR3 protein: ASSSRTGGSTDTQY

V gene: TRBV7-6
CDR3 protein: ASSGSGGEETQY

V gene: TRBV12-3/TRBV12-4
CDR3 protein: ASSQPRGGVTTDTQY

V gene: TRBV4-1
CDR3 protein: ASSQDLILVGGLDNEQF

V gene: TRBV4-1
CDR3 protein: ASRGGYTDTQY

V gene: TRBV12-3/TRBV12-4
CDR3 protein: ASSRPGQGIYEQY

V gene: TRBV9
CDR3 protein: ASSGYGTGGETQY

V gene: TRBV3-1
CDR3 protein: AFSSTRGGLSEHTDTQY

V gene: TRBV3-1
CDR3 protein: ASSQDFGEGEQY

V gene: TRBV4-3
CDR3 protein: ASSQDPGGEQY

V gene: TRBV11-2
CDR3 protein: ASSLSEADTQY

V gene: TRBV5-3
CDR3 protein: ARSSEPGQYTEAF

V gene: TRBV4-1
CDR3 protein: ASSRHRGTYSGANVLT

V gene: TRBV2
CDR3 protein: ASSEDGHGYT

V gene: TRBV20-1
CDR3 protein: SARDRVGTTGELF

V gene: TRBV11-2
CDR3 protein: ASSLVPSTDTQY

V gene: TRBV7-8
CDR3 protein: ASSLAGLAIYGYT

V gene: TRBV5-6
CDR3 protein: ASSLIQMAGNTIY

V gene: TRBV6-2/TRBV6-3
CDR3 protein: ASSYTSGGQETQY

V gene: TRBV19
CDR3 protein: ASSPRGLGQPQH

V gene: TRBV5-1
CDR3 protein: ASSQNPSGGAIETQY

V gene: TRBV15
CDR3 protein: ATSFDRGNQPQH

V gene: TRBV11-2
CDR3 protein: ASSIGTPQKY

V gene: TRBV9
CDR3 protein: ASSAGTGAYNSPLH

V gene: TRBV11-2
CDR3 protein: VSSLAGGYNEQF

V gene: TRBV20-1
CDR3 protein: SAPSGTGDGYGYT

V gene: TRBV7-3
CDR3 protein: ASSLPRDTTYEQY

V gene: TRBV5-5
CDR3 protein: ASSLNIYGYT

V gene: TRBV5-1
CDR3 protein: ASSLLPGVNTEAF

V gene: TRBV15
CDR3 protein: ATSRDTASYEQY

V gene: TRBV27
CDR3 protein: ASSFAGTNNEQF

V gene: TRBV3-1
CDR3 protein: ASSPAPRAQDTQY